These 10 T cell receptor beta chains came from one sample sequenced in a study of CD8+CD57+ T cells in acquired aplastic anemia. Genomic DNA templated the TCR beta VDJ and CDR3 profiling. TCRdb re-called the reads through MiXCR, storing one row per CDR3 protein. The data contain approximately 380,000 distinct CDR3 sequences, roughly 68% of them seen just once; the ten biggest clones take up 3.5% to 4.5%. Sample: sorted CD4+, CD8+, or CD8+CD57+ T cells (not recorded which) from PBMCs. Receptors originate from a human donor in good health, serving as a control.

The CDR3 sequence is CASSPIQGWGQSTYNEQFF. DNA for the CDR3: TGTGCCAGCAGTCCGATTCAGGGATGGGGCCAGAGTACCTACAATGAGCAGTTCTTC. This chain joins TRBV25-1 and TRBJ2-1, with a weak D call TRBD1 (5 bases). The CDR3 loop spans 19 amino acids. Germline CDR1 MGHDK, CDR2 SYGVNS. Trimming took 5 bases from V and 2 from J, leaving 25 bases between them.

With regard to this clonotype: Germline and junction disagree at one end, which may indicate a read error. The genes are TRBV5-1 and TRBJ1-2; the D gene is possibly TRBD1 (5 bases). The CDR3 has 14 amino acids. CDR1 and CDR2 from the germline V gene are SGHRS and YFSETQ. This CDR3 is CASSLEGYAYGYTF. The CDR3 DNA reads as TGTGCCAGCAGCCTGGAGGGGTACGCCTATGGCTACACCTTC.

This clonotype was counted ten times or more. The rearrangement uses TRBV30 and TRBJ1-2; 8 bases are a match to TRBD1. V shed 5 bases, J shed 9 bases, and the junction held 5 bases outside the gene matches. Germline-derived CDR1 and CDR2 are GTSNPN and SVGIG (reference sequence). The CDR3 is made up of 11 amino acids. The CDR3 DNA follows: TGTGCCTGGGGGACAGGCGGGCGCTACACCTTC. It yields the protein CAWGTGGRYTF.

The chain has TRBV20-1 and TRBJ1-5; 8 bases fit TRBD1. The J segment lost 7 bases and the V segment lost 3 bases, leaving 8 bases of the junction unmatched. Germline V gene data show CDR1 as DFQATT and CDR2 as SNEGSKA (reference sequence). This CDR3 is built from 14 residues. The CDR3 sequence is CSARDRAAWQPQHF. In DNA, the CDR3 is TGCAGTGCTAGGGACAGGGCCGCGTGGCAGCCCCAGCATTTT.

This clonotype was detected many times. This sequence joins TRBV5-4 and TRBJ1-4; D is perhaps TRBD1 (5 bases). V lost 0 bases and J lost 13, with 10 bases in between. Germline V CDR1 and CDR2: SGHNT, YYREEE (reference sequence). The CDR3 has 12 residues. Here the CDR3 reads CASSLEGTRLFF. For the CDR3, the DNA is TGTGCCAGCAGCTTGGAGGGGACGAGACTGTTTTTT.

This chain links TRBV5-8 with TRBJ2-7; TRBD1 or TRBD2 may be the D gene (5 bases each). This CDR3 comprises 15 residues. With 4 bases removed from V and 7 bases from J, the gap between germline ends came to 21 bases. Germline CDR1 is SGHTS and CDR2 is YDEGEE. The CDR3 DNA is TGTGCCAGCAGCCAAGACACGGGACGGTCCGGGGAGCAGTACTTC. Residues: CASSQDTGRSGEQYF.

The chain has TRBV7-9 and TRBJ2-7; 9 bases are a match to TRBD1. From germline, CDR1 is SEHNR and CDR2 FQNEAQ (reference sequence). This CDR3 region has 14 residues. The J segment lost 4 bases and the V segment lost 5 bases, leaving 6 bases of the junction unmatched. CDR3 residues: CASSLRGQGYEQYF. CDR3 DNA: TGTGCCAGCAGCCTCAGGGGACAGGGATACGAGCAGTACTTC.

Concerning this clonotype itself: The junction departs from germline at one end; a sequencing error may be responsible. The V and J genes are TRBV9 and TRBJ2-6, with D perhaps assigned TRBD1 or TRBD2 (6 bases each). CDR1 is SGDLS and CDR2 is YYNGEE in the germline V gene. The CDR3 spans 16 residues. DNA of the CDR3: TGTGCCGGCAGCGCCGGGGGCAGGGTAGGTTCACCCCTCCTGACTTTC. Amino acids: CAGSAGGRVGSPLLTF.

The chain links TRBV25-1 to TRBJ1-2; 7 bases fit TRBD1. This CDR3 is 12 amino acids long. The germline V gene has CDR1 MGHDK and CDR2 SYGVNS. Here the CDR3 reads CARDRGGGGYTF. In DNA form, the CDR3 reads TGTGCTAGAGATCGAGGGGGCGGTGGCTACACCTTC.

In the case of this clonotype: One end of the junction varies from germline; a read error may be responsible. The V call is TRBV9, the J call TRBJ2-3; 7 nucleotides agree with TRBD2. The length of the CDR3 is 13 residues. Germline V lookup: CDR1 SGDLS, CDR2 YYNGEE. DNA for the CDR3: TGTGCCAGCAGCGCGACCGGGACTAAAGAGCCCCAGTTT. Translation gives CASSATGTKEPQF.